This is a list of T cell receptor beta chains from one sample in a study of shared clonotypes between healthy human individuals. The method was immunoSEQ multiplex PCR; TCRdb's version includes in-frame clones alone and lacks a portion of them. The sample has about 2 million clones; approximately 94% are singletons. The sequenced sample was naive CD8+ T cells sorted from blood. These receptor sequences come from a young man in good health. Both conserved end residues are part of each CDR3. The order of the fields is J gene, D gene, clone size, CDR3 length, V gene, CDR3 DNA, CDR3 protein. The D gene is left open where the match is weak. Clone size is stated in some rows and not others, as once, few, many or a class when expanded.

TRBJ2-7 | - | - | 13 | TRBV7-9 | TGTGCCAGCAGCTTATCGGAAAAATACGAGCAGTACTTC | CASSLSEKYEQYF
TRBJ1-5 | - | few | 12 | TRBV27 | TGTGCCAGCAGTTTTTGGGGCCAGCCCCAGCATTTT | CASSFWGQPQHF
TRBJ2-3 | TRBD1 | - | 15 | TRBV4-1 | TGCGCCAGCAGCCAAGGGGACAGGGGGGCAGATACGCAGTATTTT | CASSQGDRGADTQYF
TRBJ2-1 | - | - | 16 | TRBV14 | TGTGCCAGCAGCCAAGCTTATATCCAATACTACAATGAGCAGTTCTTC | CASSQAYIQYYNEQFF
TRBJ2-7 | TRBD2 | - | 14 | TRBV28 | TGTGCCAGCAGTGTTAGCGGGGGGTTCGACGAGCAGTACTTC | CASSVSGGFDEQYF
TRBJ1-2 | TRBD1 | - | 16 | TRBV5-4 | TGTGCCAGCAGCAGTCCGGGACAGGGGGCTAACTATGGCTACACCTTC | CASSSPGQGANYGYTF
TRBJ2-7 | - | - | 14 | TRBV2 | TGTGCCAGCTTGACGATAGGGGGGGCAAACGAGCAGTACTTC | CASLTIGGANEQYF
TRBJ1-1 | - | - | 15 | TRBV6-5 | TGTGCCAGCAGTCAACACTTCACGGGGGTCACTGAAGCTTTCTTT | CASSQHFTGVTEAFF
TRBJ2-7 | TRBD2 | - | 16 | TRBV7-9 | TGTGCCAGCAGCCCCACCCTGGGGGGGAGCTCCTACGAGCAGTACTTC | CASSPTLGGSSYEQYF
TRBJ2-1 | TRBD2 | - | 16 | TRBV11-2 | TGTGCCAGCAGCTTAATAGGAGGGACTAGCGGGGATTATGAGTTCTTC | CASSLIGGTSGDYEFF
TRBJ1-6 | - | once | 14 | TRBV23-1 | TGCGCCAGCAGTCGGCGAGTCTCTAATTCACCCCTCCACTTT | CASSRRVSNSPLHF
TRBJ2-1 | TRBD2 | - | 15 | TRBV9 | TGTGCCAGCAGCGGGGGGACTAGCGGGAGTAGTGAGCAGTTCTTC | CASSGGTSGSSEQFF
TRBJ2-3 | - | - | 15 | TRBV28 | TGTGCCAGCAGTTCCCTGGACCCGGTCACAGATACGCAGTATTTT | CASSSLDPVTDTQYF
TRBJ2-2 | - | - | 15 | TRBV13 | TGTGCCAGCAGCGGGGTGGGAACCCGGGACCGGGAGCTGTTTTTT | CASSGVGTRDRELFF
TRBJ1-6 | - | - | 16 | TRBV6-1 | TGTGCCAGCAGTGAAGCGGGCAGGGTCTATAATTCACCCCTCCACTTT | CASSEAGRVYNSPLHF
TRBJ2-3 | - | - | 15 | TRBV27 | TGTGCCAGCAGTTTTTTGACGGCCTACACAGATACGCAGTATTTT | CASSFLTAYTDTQYF
TRBJ1-2 | - | - | 13 | TRBV28 | TGTGCCAGCAGTCACAGCGAGAACTATGGCTACACCTTC | CASSHSENYGYTF
TRBJ1-4 | - | - | 17 | TRBV18 | TGTGCCAGCTCCGGGGGACCGAGAGAAACCCTTAATGAAAAACTGTTTTTT | CASSGGPRETLNEKLFF
TRBJ1-2 | - | - | 15 | TRBV7-6 | TGTGCCAGCAGCCCCGGTGTCGGGGGGATGGATGGCTACACCTTC | CASSPGVGGMDGYTF
TRBJ2-1 | - | - | 14 | TRBV13 | TGTGCCAGCAGCTTAGCCGGCCTAAGGAATGAGCAGTTCTTC | CASSLAGLRNEQFF
TRBJ1-1 | TRBD1 | once | 15 | TRBV28 | TGTGCCAGCAGTCCGCAGAGGACAGGGGGCACTGAAGCTTTCTTT | CASSPQRTGGTEAFF
TRBJ2-1 | TRBD1 | - | 13 | TRBV29-1 | TGCAGCGTCCGGACAGGGGAGGTGGGTGAGCAGTTCTTC | CSVRTGEVGEQFF
TRBJ2-2 | - | - | 14 | TRBV28 | TGTGCCAGCAGTTTTAGTCCTATAACCGGGGAGCTGTTTTTT | CASSFSPITGELFF
TRBJ1-1 | - | once | 16 | TRBV4-1 | TGCGCCAGCAGCCAAGACCCCCCTGGTATGAACACTGAAGCTTTCTTT | CASSQDPPGMNTEAFF
TRBJ1-1 | TRBD1 | - | 16 | TRBV28 | TGTGCCAGCAGTCAGACAGGGATTGGGGTGAACACTGAAGCTTTCTTT | CASSQTGIGVNTEAFF
TRBJ2-2 | - | - | 15 | TRBV6-4 | TGTGCCACGTCCCGGGACGCCCTTTCCCCCGGGGAGCTGTTTTTT | CATSRDALSPGELFF
TRBJ2-7 | - | - | 13 | TRBV5-1 | TGCGCCAGCAGCTTGAGGGTAAACTACGAGCAGTACTTC | CASSLRVNYEQYF
TRBJ2-5 | - | - | 13 | TRBV5-6 | TGTGCCAGCAGCTTACAGGGCGAAGAGACCCAGTACTTC | CASSLQGEETQYF
TRBJ1-1 | - | - | 16 | TRBV5-6 | TGTGCCAGCAGCCCTTCGATGGGGGGGTTGCACACTGAAGCTTTCTTT | CASSPSMGGLHTEAFF
TRBJ2-7 | TRBD1 | - | 14 | TRBV2 | TGTGCCAGCAGTGAAGGACAGGGGGTTTGGGAGCAGTACTTC | CASSEGQGVWEQYF
TRBJ1-1 | - | - | 12 | TRBV5-1 | TGCGCCAGCAGCTTGGGGAGTACTGAAGCTTTCTTT | CASSLGSTEAFF
TRBJ2-7 | TRBD2 | - | 16 | TRBV27 | TGTGCCAGCAGTTTAAGACTAGCAGAACCTTCCTACGAGCAGTACTTC | CASSLRLAEPSYEQYF
TRBJ1-2 | - | once | 17 | TRBV23-1 | TGCGCCAGCAGTCAATGGGGGTGGAGGGCCTACTACTATGGCTACACCTTC | CASSQWGWRAYYYGYTF